What follows describes a single T cell receptor beta chain. Its antigen is not known. Other DNA sequences from this sample encode an identical CDR3 as well. This record belongs to a study of cytomegalovirus exposure and HLA in healthy donors. Study-level points and caveats: The study listed approximately 160 cytomegalovirus-associated TCR beta chains.

There are 13 residues in the CDR3. CDR1 SGDLS and CDR2 YYNGEE come from the germline V gene. Between the trimmed V and J ends, which lost 0 bases and 2 bases, there was a span of 5 bases. The PCR employed 60 Vbeta primers together with 13 Jbeta primers. Here immunoSEQ multiplex PCR was the method, and the copy in TCRdb shows in-frame clones only, minus some. The sample holds about 170,000 clones, roughly 84% seen once. The rearrangement uses TRBV9 and TRBJ1-2; D is undetermined. The sequencing input was PBMCs. The origin of this receptor is a male donor in good health and CMV-seronegative. CDR3 nucleotide sequence: TGTGCCAGCAGCGTAGGAGGAAACTATGGCTACACCTTC. Its protein is CASSVGGNYGYTF.